This is a list of T cell receptor beta chains from one sample in a study of identical twins. TCRdb used MiXCR to reprocess the 5' RACE reads, holding one entry per CDR3 protein. Of 200,000 to 250,000 distinct CDR3 sequences in the sample, about 7.3% are singletons; the top ten hold 3.5% to 4%. This sample was shared with a second study, whose subject was yellow fever vaccine responses in identical twins.

Sequenced input: memory (CD45RO+) T cells sorted from blood. The receptor set was obtained from a woman between 18 and 30 years old in good health. The CDR3 runs from the conserved cysteine through the conserved F or W. Each record gives: V gene, J gene, D gene, clone size, CDR3 DNA, CDR3 protein. D genes are given only for firm matches. Expanded clones are given a class, and other clones once, few, many or no size at all.

V: TRBV19
J: TRBJ2-5
D: TRBD2
size: NA
DNA: TGTGCCAGTAGGACTAGCGGGACTTCAAGGGAGACCCAGTACTTC
CDR3: CASRTSGTSRETQYF

V: TRBV27
J: TRBJ2-1
D: NA
size: many
DNA: TGTGCCAGCAGTTTATCGGCGGGTGAGCAGTTCTTC
CDR3: CASSLSAGEQFF

V: TRBV5-1
J: TRBJ2-3
D: NA
size: few
DNA: TGCGCCAGCAGCTTAGGACCACTGCTGGTGTCAGATACGCAGTATTTT
CDR3: CASSLGPLLVSDTQYF

V: TRBV2
J: TRBJ2-5
D: NA
size: NA
DNA: TGTGCCAGCAGTGAAGTCGGGGGACTCGGAGGGACCCAGTACTTC
CDR3: CASSEVGGLGGTQYF

V: TRBV9
J: TRBJ2-3
D: NA
size: NA
DNA: TGTGCCAGCAGCGATACAGCTTCAGCAGATACGCAGTATTTT
CDR3: CASSDTASADTQYF

V: TRBV7-8
J: TRBJ2-3
D: TRBD2
size: NA
DNA: TGTGCCAGCAGGGCAAGAGCGGAGTGGCGGGGGAGAGATACGCAGTATTTT
CDR3: CASRARAEWRGRDTQYF

V: TRBV6-1
J: TRBJ1-1
D: NA
size: NA
DNA: TGTGCCAGCACTAGGGGCCCGATGAACACTGAAGCCTTCTTT
CDR3: CASTRGPMNTEAFF

V: TRBV5-6
J: TRBJ2-3
D: NA
size: many
DNA: TGTGCCAGCAGCTTTTCAGGGGTTGGTACGCAGTATTTT
CDR3: CASSFSGVGTQYF

V: TRBV27
J: TRBJ2-1
D: NA
size: many
DNA: TGTGCCAGCAGTTCCGTAAGGTCATACAATGAGCAGTTCTTC
CDR3: CASSSVRSYNEQFF

V: TRBV5-1
J: TRBJ1-1
D: NA
size: many
DNA: TGCGCCAGCCGTCTATTATCCACTGGGACTGAAGCTTTCTTT
CDR3: CASRLLSTGTEAFF

V: TRBV20-1
J: TRBJ1-2
D: NA
size: many
DNA: TGCAGTGCTAGAGGGGAGGGAGGCTATGGCTACACCTTC
CDR3: CSARGEGGYGYTF

V: TRBV6-2/TRBV6-3
J: TRBJ2-1
D: NA
size: NA
DNA: TGTGCCAGCAGTCGCGGGATCGACAATGAGCAGTTCTTC
CDR3: CASSRGIDNEQFF

V: TRBV29-1
J: TRBJ2-2
D: TRBD2
size: NA
DNA: TGCAGCGCCCGACCGACTAGCGGGAAGGTCGGGGAGCTGTTTTTT
CDR3: CSARPTSGKVGELFF

V: TRBV5-1
J: TRBJ2-1
D: NA
size: NA
DNA: TGCGCCAGCAGCGCGGGGGCAGGGTCCAATGAGCAGTTCTTC
CDR3: CASSAGAGSNEQFF

V: TRBV21-1
J: TRBJ1-2
D: NA
size: many
DNA: TGTGCCAGCAGCAAATTGAGGGTCCGTGGCTACACCTTC
CDR3: CASSKLRVRGYTF

V: TRBV4-1
J: TRBJ2-3
D: NA
size: many
DNA: TGCGCCAGCAGCCAAGTTCAGACCACAGATACGCAGTATTTT
CDR3: CASSQVQTTDTQYF

V: TRBV7-2
J: TRBJ1-6
D: TRBD1
size: many
DNA: TGTGCCAGCGGTGGGCAGGGGGCTTATTCACCCCTCCACTTT
CDR3: CASGGQGAYSPLHF

V: TRBV6-2/TRBV6-3
J: TRBJ2-5
D: TRBD2
size: many
DNA: TGTGCCAGCAGTCGCAGACTAGCGGGGGGCTTCCAAGAGACCCAGTACTTC
CDR3: CASSRRLAGGFQETQYF

V: TRBV12-3/TRBV12-4
J: TRBJ1-5
D: TRBD1
size: many
DNA: TGTGCCAGCAGACTATCGGGGACAGGCAGACATCAGCCCCAGCATTTT
CDR3: CASRLSGTGRHQPQHF

V: TRBV5-1
J: TRBJ1-1
D: NA
size: NA
DNA: TGCGCCAGCAGCCCCGTAGGGGAGGGCGGCGGGGGTGAAGCTTTCTTT
CDR3: CASSPVGEGGGGEAFF

V: TRBV28
J: TRBJ1-2
D: NA
size: NA
DNA: TGTGCCAGCAGTTTACCCCAAAATGGCTACACCTTC
CDR3: CASSLPQNGYTF

V: TRBV5-1
J: TRBJ2-3
D: NA
size: many
DNA: TGCGCCAGCAGCCTCAGCGATAGCACAGATACGCAGTATTTT
CDR3: CASSLSDSTDTQYF

V: TRBV2
J: TRBJ2-3
D: TRBD2
size: NA
DNA: TGTGCCAGCAGAGTTAGCGGGATAGATACGCAGTATTTT
CDR3: CASRVSGIDTQYF

V: TRBV24-1
J: TRBJ2-2
D: NA
size: many
DNA: TGTGCCACCAGTTGGAGCGCCACCGGGGAGCTGTTTTTT
CDR3: CATSWSATGELFF

V: TRBV12-3/TRBV12-4
J: TRBJ1-6
D: NA
size: many
DNA: TGTGCCAGCAGTTTAAGAGGACTGGCGGATTCACCCCTCCACTTT
CDR3: CASSLRGLADSPLHF

V: TRBV28
J: TRBJ2-7
D: NA
size: NA
DNA: TGTGCCAGCACCCCTCCACGGCGGGGAAGCTCCTACGAGCAGTACTTC
CDR3: CASTPPRRGSSYEQYF

V: TRBV18
J: TRBJ2-7
D: NA
size: many
DNA: TGTGCCAGCTCGCCTAGGGACGGATCCTACGAGCAGTACTTC
CDR3: CASSPRDGSYEQYF

V: TRBV12-3/TRBV12-4
J: TRBJ1-6
D: TRBD1
size: NA
DNA: TGTGCCAGCAGGCCCGCAGGGGGTCATGGGTCACCCCTCCACTTT
CDR3: CASRPAGGHGSPLHF

V: TRBV29-1
J: TRBJ2-5
D: NA
size: many
DNA: TGCAGCGTTGTGCAGCCTGCTACCCAGTACTTC
CDR3: CSVVQPATQYF

V: TRBV7-9
J: TRBJ2-5
D: TRBD2
size: NA
DNA: TGTGCCAGCAGCTTAGCCGTAGCGGGAGGCAGACAAGAGACCCAGTACTTC
CDR3: CASSLAVAGGRQETQYF

V: TRBV4-1
J: TRBJ2-7
D: NA
size: few
DNA: TGCGCCAGCAGCCTAACTAGAGCCTACGAGCAGTACTTC
CDR3: CASSLTRAYEQYF

V: TRBV5-1
J: TRBJ1-5
D: NA
size: NA
DNA: TGCGCCAGCAGCTTGGGTGGGGTCGGGGGCAATCAGCCCCAGCATTTT
CDR3: CASSLGGVGGNQPQHF

V: TRBV24-1
J: TRBJ2-1
D: NA
size: few
DNA: TGTGCCACCAGTCAAACAGCCAATGAGCAGTTCTTC
CDR3: CATSQTANEQFF

V: TRBV20-1
J: TRBJ1-2
D: NA
size: NA
DNA: TGCAGTGCTCGTCCCTGGGACCTTAACTATGGCTACACCTTC
CDR3: CSARPWDLNYGYTF

V: TRBV7-7
J: TRBJ2-5
D: NA
size: NA
DNA: TGTGCCAGCAGCTTAGCCCTGTCCGGGACCCAGTACTTC
CDR3: CASSLALSGTQYF

V: TRBV6-1
J: TRBJ2-1
D: TRBD1
size: NA
DNA: TGTGCCAGCAGCAACCGACAGGGTTGGGTCGACAATGAGCAGTTCTTC
CDR3: CASSNRQGWVDNEQFF

V: TRBV12-3/TRBV12-4
J: TRBJ2-3
D: NA
size: many
DNA: TGTGCCAGCAGCCGGATGGTTGGTAGCACAGATACGCAGTATTTT
CDR3: CASSRMVGSTDTQYF

V: TRBV9
J: TRBJ1-1
D: NA
size: NA
DNA: TGTGCCAGCAGCGTAGGGGGAGTCTCTGAAGCTTTCTTT
CDR3: CASSVGGVSEAFF

V: TRBV20-1
J: TRBJ1-3
D: NA
size: NA
DNA: TGCAGTGCTAGAGCCCCAGGAGGGGTATCGGACACCATATATTTT
CDR3: CSARAPGGVSDTIYF

V: TRBV27
J: TRBJ2-3
D: NA
size: NA
DNA: TGTGCCAGCAGTTCTCAGGGTTTTAGCACAGATACGCAGTATTTT
CDR3: CASSSQGFSTDTQYF

V: TRBV5-1
J: TRBJ2-1
D: TRBD2
size: many
DNA: TGCGCCAGCAGTTCCGGGACTAGCGGCCCCGTCGATCAGTTCTTC
CDR3: CASSSGTSGPVDQFF

V: TRBV4-2
J: TRBJ1-5
D: NA
size: NA
DNA: TGTGCCAGCAGCCCACAGGGTGGCAATCAGCCCCAGCATTTT
CDR3: CASSPQGGNQPQHF

V: TRBV20-1
J: TRBJ2-5
D: TRBD2
size: few
DNA: TGCAGTGCTCAACGACTAGCGGGCATGCCGCGAGAGACCCAGTACTTC
CDR3: CSAQRLAGMPRETQYF

V: TRBV12-3/TRBV12-4
J: TRBJ2-2
D: NA
size: NA
DNA: TGTGCCAGCAGTTTACCTCGGACGGTCCCCGGGGAGCTGTTTTTT
CDR3: CASSLPRTVPGELFF

V: TRBV28
J: TRBJ2-5
D: TRBD1
size: many
DNA: TGTGCCAGCAGTTTTGCGCAGGGGACAGCTCAAGAGACCCAGTACTTC
CDR3: CASSFAQGTAQETQYF

V: TRBV15
J: TRBJ2-3
D: NA
size: many
DNA: TGTGCCACCAGCAGAGATGGAAGAGATACGCAGTATTTT
CDR3: CATSRDGRDTQYF